Described below is a single T cell receptor (beta chain) sequence and its context. Its specificity is not known. This table comes from immunoSEQ multiplex PCR, and its TCRdb copy is limited to in-frame clones, with some not included. The table includes about 30,000 clones, 75% to 90% detected once. These data come from a study of PD-L1 blockade in urothelial cancer. Study in general: In terms of prior chemotherapy, patients had received 0 to 3 regimens. There were a median of around 140,000 T cells in blood samples.

Germline lookup yields CDR1 LNHDA and CDR2 SQIVND (reference sequence). The CDR3 runs 16 residues. With 3 bases clipped from V and 8 bases from J, the junction kept 13 bases outside the gene matches. Notes on the study in general: Patients with durable benefit had greater blood expansion of tumor-associated TCR clones 3 weeks into treatment. Survival was better when pretreatment blood TCR clonality fell below the median.

The source is a middle-aged man with urothelial cancer. This chain uses TRBV19 with TRBJ2-1, with TRBD1 identical over 7 bases. Sequenced material: PBMCs, taken around atezolizumab (anti-PD-L1) treatment. The CDR3 bases are TGTGCCAGTAGTATCCATTTCATGGACAGGTTAGATGAGCAGTTCTTC. Amino acid sequence: CASSIHFMDRLDEQFF.